These 10 T cell receptor beta chains originate from one sample sequenced in a study of blood T cell repertoires in COVID-19. The table came from immunoSEQ multiplex PCR; TCRdb's copy has only in-frame clones and leaves some out. The table lists 150,000 to 200,000 clones, roughly 80% of them singletons. Material for sequencing was peripheral blood. The receptors derive from a man aged 55 to 70 with acute or convalescent COVID-19.

This chain joins TRBV13 and TRBJ1-2, with TRBD1 matching over 10 bases. The CDR3 totals 15 residues. V shed 3 bases, J shed 3 bases, and the junction held 4 bases outside the gene matches. CDR1 and CDR2 from the germline V gene are PRHDT and FYEKMQ (reference sequence). Here the CDR3 reads CASSFSGTGDYGYTF. DNA for the CDR3: TGTGCCAGCAGCTTTTCCGGGACAGGGGACTATGGCTACACCTTC.

The rearrangement uses TRBV9 and TRBJ1-1; TRBD1 matches at 8 bases. The V gene end was trimmed by 6 bases and the J gene end by 8 bases; junction bases not matched to a gene: 9. The CDR3 is 13 residues long. Germline assignment: CDR1 SGDLS and CDR2 YYNGEE. The CDR3 DNA sequence: TGTGCCAGCACCCAACTCGGACAGGGCGAAGCTTTCTTT. This codes for CASTQLGQGEAFF. Complete variable domain (other parts from reference TRBV9 and TRBJ1-1): DSGVTQTPKHLITATGQRVTLRCSPRSGDLSVYWYQQSLDQGLQFLIQYYNGEERAKGNILERFSAQQFPDLHSELNLSSLELGDSALYFCASTQLGQGEAFFGQGTRLTVV.

The V and J genes are TRBV6-6 and TRBJ1-3; D is uncertain. V was cut by 6 bases and J by 0 bases, with 9 bases left in between. CDR3 length equals 14 residues. Germline-derived CDR1 and CDR2 are MNHNY and SVGAGI (reference sequence). The CDR3 DNA follows: TGTGCCAGCAGCCCACGAGACTCTGGAAACACCATATATTTT. Its protein is CASSPRDSGNTIYF.

The chain uses TRBV14 and TRBJ2-6; 8 nucleotides match TRBD1. Germline V CDR1 and CDR2: SGHDN, FVKESK. V lost 3 bases to trimming and J lost 2 bases; unmatched junction nucleotides: 3. The CDR3 extends over 16 amino acids. CDR3 DNA sequence: TGTGCCAGCAGCCATCTGACAGGGGCTGGGGCCAACGTCCTGACTTTC. Residues: CASSHLTGAGANVLTF.

The V and J genes are TRBV6-1 and TRBJ1-1; no clear D gene. Trimming removed 1 base at V and 12 bases at J, with 18 bases between. This CDR3 has 14 amino acids. The germline gives CDR1 MNHNS, CDR2 SASEGT. The CDR3 loop is CASSEGGIAGWPFF. CDR3 nucleotides: TGTGCCAGCAGTGAAGGGGGAATTGCGGGATGGCCTTTCTTT.

This sequence joins TRBV10-3 and TRBJ1-4, with D maybe TRBD1 (6 bases). The germline CDR1 and CDR2 sequences are ENHRY and SYGVKD. The CDR3 loop spans 15 amino acids. V gave up 3 bases and J gave up 8 bases, with 16 bases separating them. CDR3 amino acids: CAISESGTPSEKLFF. The CDR3 bases are TGTGCCATCAGTGAATCCGGGACACCTTCCGAAAAACTGTTTTTT.

To note about this clone: The junction departs from germline at one end; a sequencing error may be responsible. V gene TRBV30 combines with J gene TRBJ2-4; TRBD2 matches at 10 bases. The CDR3 totals 13 residues. CDR1 and CDR2 from the germline V gene are GTSNPN and SVGIG (reference sequence). The CDR3 DNA is TGTGCCTGGAGTGGTAAGGCTAGCGGGAGTTCAGGCTTC. This codes for CAWSGKASGSSGF.

This chain connects TRBV6-7 to TRBJ1-2; D not resolved. TRBV6-7 is placed among ORFs of uncertain function. Trimming cost V 6 bases and J 2 bases, with 19 bases left between them. The CDR3 has 16 amino acids. DNA of the CDR3: TGTGCCAGCAGCTACCCCCGTACATGCGGCAACTATGGCTACACCTTC. Its protein is CASSYPRTCGNYGYTF.

The chain recombines TRBV10-3 with TRBJ1-5; D gene unclear. V was clipped by 10 bases and J by 4 bases, with 17 bases between them. CDR1 is ENHRY and CDR2 is SYGVKD in the germline V gene. The CDR3 covers 14 residues. Written as DNA, the CDR3 is TGTGCCACGCGCTCCGGGGTCTCTAATCAGCCCCAGCATTTT. Translation: CATRSGVSNQPQHF.

The chain employs TRBV9 and TRBJ2-7; D is uncertain. CDR1 is SGDLS, CDR2 YYNGEE, per germline. V dropped 0 bases and J dropped 1 base, with 8 bases sitting between them. This CDR3 has 14 amino acids. CDR3 nucleotides: TGTGCCAGCAGCGTAGTCCCCCAGTCCTACGAGCAGTACTTC. Its protein is CASSVVPQSYEQYF.